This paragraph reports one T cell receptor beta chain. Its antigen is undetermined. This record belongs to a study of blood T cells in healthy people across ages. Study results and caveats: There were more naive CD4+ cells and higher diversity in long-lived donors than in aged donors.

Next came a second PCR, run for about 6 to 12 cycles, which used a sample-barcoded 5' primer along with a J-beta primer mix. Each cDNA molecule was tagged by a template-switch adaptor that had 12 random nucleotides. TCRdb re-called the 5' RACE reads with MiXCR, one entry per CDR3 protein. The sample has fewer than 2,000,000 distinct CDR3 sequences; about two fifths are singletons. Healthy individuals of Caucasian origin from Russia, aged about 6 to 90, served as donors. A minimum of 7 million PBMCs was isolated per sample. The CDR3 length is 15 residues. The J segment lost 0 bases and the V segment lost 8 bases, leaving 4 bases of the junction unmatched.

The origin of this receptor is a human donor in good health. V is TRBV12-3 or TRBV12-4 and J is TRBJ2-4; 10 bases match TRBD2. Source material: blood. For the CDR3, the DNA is TGTGCCAGCCGAGAGCGGGGGGGAGCCAAAAACATTCAGTACTTC. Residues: CASRERGGAKNIQYF.